The next 19 T cell receptor beta chains were all read from a single sample in a study of shared clonotypes between healthy human individuals. Sequencing was performed with immunoSEQ multiplex PCR; in TCRdb, only in-frame clones are kept and a portion is missing. The sample carries roughly 1.4 million clones, approximately 98.5% recorded once. Specimen: naive CD4+ T cells sorted from blood. Subset described: CD45RA+ positively selected. The source of these receptors is a man aged 30 to 39 in good health.

The chain couples TRBV10-2 to TRBJ1-2, with D perhaps TRBD1 (5 bases). Between the trimmed V and J ends, which lost 0 bases and 7 bases, there was a span of 15 bases. Per germline, CDR1 WSHSY and CDR2 SAAADI. The CDR3 runs 15 residues. The CDR3 DNA is TGCGCCAGCAGTGAGTCCTGGGGCAGGGTTGCTGGCTACACCTTC. Residues: CASSESWGRVAGYTF.

This chain links TRBV10-1 with TRBJ2-1, with 7 bases fitting TRBD2. CDR1 WNHNN and CDR2 SYGVQD come from the germline V gene (reference sequence). V dropped 4 bases and J dropped 1; count of bases not matched to a gene: 7. There are 16 residues in the CDR3. CDR3 DNA sequence: TGCGCCAGCAGTGGGGGGGGAGGCAGTTCCTACAATGAGCAGTTCTTC. It encodes CASSGGGGSSYNEQFF.

The chain combines TRBV11-2 with TRBJ2-4; D remains unclear. This CDR3 has 11 amino acids. V lost 3 bases and J 7 bases, leaving 4 bases between the germline ends. Germline V gene lookup returns CDR1 SGHAT and CDR2 FQNNGV. CDR3 protein: CASSFGNIQYF. The CDR3 nucleotides are TGTGCCAGCAGCTTTGGGAACATTCAGTACTTC. Drawing the rest from reference TRBV11-2 and TRBJ2-4, the complete variable domain is EAGVAQSPRYKIIEKRQSVAFWCNPISGHATLYWYQQILGQGPKLLIQFQNNGVVDDSQLPKDRFSAERLKGVDSTLKIQPAKLEDSAVYLCASSFGNIQYFGAGTRLSVL.

The genes are TRBV7-9 and TRBJ2-3; D unclear. V lost 0 bases and J 4 bases, leaving 5 bases between the germline ends. The germline gives CDR1 SEHNR, CDR2 FQNEAQ (reference sequence). The CDR3 runs 13 residues. CDR3 DNA sequence: TGTGCCAGCAGCTTAGCGGCCGCAGATACGCAGTATTTT. Amino acids: CASSLAAADTQYF.

V gene TRBV15 combines with J gene TRBJ2-1; 7 nucleotides align to TRBD1. Unmatched junction bases numbered 8, after V lost 3 bases and J lost 6 bases. The CDR3 covers 15 residues. Germline V gene data show CDR1 as LNHNV and CDR2 as YYDKDF (reference sequence). Here the CDR3 DNA reads TGTGCCACCAGCAGGACAGGGAATTTCGGCAATGAGCAGTTCTTC. Amino acids: CATSRTGNFGNEQFF.

V usage is TRBV9 and J usage is TRBJ2-5; D may be TRBD1 (6 bases). There are 17 residues in the CDR3. Germline lookup yields CDR1 SGDLS and CDR2 YYNGEE. V lost 3 bases, J lost 2 bases, and 20 bases lay in between. The CDR3 DNA follows: TGTGCCAGCAGCGAGGGACACCGAAACATGGGGCAAGAGACCCAGTACTTC. It is translated as CASSEGHRNMGQETQYF.

The rearrangement joins TRBV5-4 to TRBJ2-7; D is perhaps TRBD2 (6 bases). Per the germline V gene, CDR1 is SGHNT and CDR2 is YYREEE (reference sequence). V gave up 4 bases and J gave up 7 bases, with 21 bases separating them. The CDR3 length is 15 residues. Written as DNA, the CDR3 is TGTGCCAGCAGCCCCGCCTCGCATCTAGCGAGTGAGCAGTACTTC. Residues: CASSPASHLASEQYF.

The gene calls are TRBV6-5 and TRBJ2-7; 11 bases map to TRBD2. The CDR3 consists of 15 residues. The ends lost 5 bases at V and 6 bases at J; junction bases unmatched: 9. Germline V gene lookup returns CDR1 MNHEY and CDR2 SVGAGI. The chain's CDR3 is CASSTLAGASGEQYF. Here the CDR3 DNA reads TGTGCCAGCAGTACACTAGCGGGAGCGTCCGGCGAGCAGTACTTC.

The chain carries TRBV18 and TRBJ1-2, with D uncertain. Trimming removed 1 base from V and 0 bases from J, with 12 bases in between. Germline V gene lookup returns CDR1 KGHSH and CDR2 LQKENI. There are 16 residues in the CDR3. The DNA for the CDR3 is TGTGCCAGCTCACCACAGGCGGCACGTACTAACTATGGCTACACCTTC. Its translation is CASSPQAARTNYGYTF.

DNA of the CDR3: TGTGCCAGCAGCCCGGGTACCTATCAGCCCCAGCATTTT. Translation gives CASSPGTYQPQHF. The chain links TRBV7-8 to TRBJ1-5; no firm D call. The germline V and J ends were trimmed by 5 bases and 5 bases, with 10 bases remaining between them. Germline V gene lookup returns CDR1 SGHVS and CDR2 FQNEAQ. The CDR3 loop spans 13 amino acids.

The rearrangement links TRBV6-5 to TRBJ2-1, with D possibly called TRBD1 or TRBD2 (6 bases each). Germline assignment: CDR1 MNHEY and CDR2 SVGAGI. V was clipped by 10 bases and J by 8 bases, with 15 bases between them. This CDR3 is built from 12 residues. CDR3 coding DNA: TGTGCCACAGGAGGGGGGAGCGATGAGCAGTTCTTC. Residues: CATGGGSDEQFF.

CDR3 sequence (DNA): TGTGCCAGCAGTTTGACAAAAAGCAATCAGCCCCAGCATTTT. Residues: CASSLTKSNQPQHF. The chain carries TRBV6-6 and TRBJ1-5; D ambiguous. V was cut by 4 bases and J by 1 base, with 8 bases left in between. Per the germline V gene, CDR1 is MNHNY and CDR2 is SVGAGI (reference sequence). The CDR3 consists of 14 residues.

The rearrangement links TRBV6-1 to TRBJ1-5; TRBD1 might be the D (5 bases). Trimming took 2 bases from V and 4 from J, leaving 9 bases between them. The length of the CDR3 is 14 residues. Germline CDR1 reads MNHNS; CDR2 reads SASEGT. The CDR3 sequence: CASSETNRNQPQHF. In nucleotides, the CDR3 is TGTGCCAGCAGTGAAACTAACAGGAATCAGCCCCAGCATTTT.

The chain carries TRBV27 and TRBJ1-5, with D possibly being TRBD1 (5 bases). Germline V gives CDR1 MNHEY, CDR2 SMNVEV (reference sequence). Trimming shortened V by 6 bases and J by 0 bases, and 12 bases separated the two germline ends. The CDR3 runs 15 residues. The CDR3 sequence: CASSTRQYSNQPQHF. In DNA, the CDR3 is TGTGCCAGCAGCACCCGACAGTATAGCAATCAGCCCCAGCATTTT.

CDR3 sequence (DNA): TGTGCCAGCGTTAATAGGGGGCTTATCTTCGAGCAGTACTTC. Amino acid sequence: CASVNRGLIFEQYF. The chain employs TRBV28 and TRBJ2-7, with 7 positions matching TRBD1. The CDR3 spans 14 residues. Germline CDR1 MDHEN, CDR2 SYDVKM. Germline trimming cut 8 bases from V and 6 bases from J; bases unmatched to any gene: 13.

The V call is TRBV5-4, the J call TRBJ2-2; 10 bases match TRBD2. The CDR3 totals 16 residues. V was clipped by 4 bases and J by 4 bases; unmatched bases: 7. Germline CDR1 is SGHNT and CDR2 is YYREEE (reference sequence). The CDR3 DNA follows: TGTGCCAGCAGCCCCCTGACTAGCGGGCGCACCGGGGAGCTGTTTTTT. Amino acids: CASSPLTSGRTGELFF.

The chain combines TRBV27 with TRBJ2-1, with TRBD2 matching over 7 bases. The germline CDR1 and CDR2 sequences are MNHEY and SMNVEV (reference sequence). CDR3 length: 17 amino acids. V dropped 3 bases and J dropped 1; count of bases not matched to a gene: 9. The CDR3 loop reads CASSFPLGAGSYNEQFF. CDR3 DNA: TGTGCCAGCAGTTTCCCCCTAGGAGCGGGATCCTACAATGAGCAGTTCTTC.

This rearrangement joins TRBV2 to TRBJ2-7; tentative D call: TRBD1 (8 bases). Germline CDR1 SNHLY, CDR2 FYNNEI. This CDR3 has 14 amino acids. V lost 5 bases, J lost 5 bases, and 16 bases lay in between. The CDR3 sequence is CASSFQGAGDEQYF. CDR3 DNA: TGTGCCAGCAGTTTTCAGGGGGCGGGAGACGAGCAGTACTTC.

CDR3 amino acids: CASSLARPGLAAYNEQFF. CDR3 nucleotide sequence: TGTGCCAGCAGCTTAGCACGACCGGGACTAGCGGCCTACAATGAGCAGTTCTTC. The V and J genes are TRBV7-6 and TRBJ2-1; TRBD2 matches at 11 bases. In germline, CDR1 is SGHVS, CDR2 FNYEAQ. With V trimmed by 0 bases and J by 2 bases, 6 bases remained unmatched. The CDR3 totals 18 residues.